One T cell receptor beta chain is described in this entry. The sample originates from a study of blood T cell repertoires in COVID-19. The overall study: Whether acute or convalescent, the COVID-19 samples came from the United States, Italy and Spain. T cells, B-cell-depleted T cells, or PBMCs provided the cDNA or gDNA that served as material.

Original processing methods: Using reference gene primer amplification, nucleated cell counts were estimated. Using immunoSEQ multiplex PCR, the repertoire was profiled, and TCRdb retains in-frame clones only, with some absent. V and J calls and clone size are copied from that table; D and trimming were computed from the DNA. The sample carries roughly 120,000 clones, roughly 84% recorded once. The material sequenced was peripheral blood. This receptor was identified in a woman aged 45-60 years with acute or convalescent COVID-19.

CDR3 nucleotides: TGTGCCAGCAGCTTAGGTTTCGGGGGGCAAAACAATGAGCAGTTCTTC. Translation: CASSLGFGGQNNEQFF. The chain recombines TRBV7-6 with TRBJ2-1; TRBD2 might be the D (7 bases). Germline V CDR1 and CDR2: SGHVS, FNYEAQ. V lost 1 base and J lost 5, with 15 bases in between. The CDR3 runs to 16 residues.